This T cell receptor beta chain stems from a study of shared clonotypes between healthy human individuals. Study-level findings and limits: Clonotype sharing across a handful of donors was observed for around 4.5% of naive CD4 clonotypes.

TCRdb's copy holds only in-frame clones and misses some; the assay was immunoSEQ multiplex PCR. The data show 150,000 to 200,000 clones, with approximately 95% seen just once and around 0.072% held by the top ten. A word on this clone: The antigen is not known.

Trimming took 2 bases from V and 5 from J, leaving 14 bases between them. This CDR3 is built from 14 residues. Germline values: CDR1 SGHDT, CDR2 YYEEEE. Donation came from healthy HIV-negative adults that had no recent acute infections or vaccinations. Caucasian adults residing in Nashville, Tennessee made up all the donors. The source is a woman aged 25 to 39 in good health. V is TRBV5-6 and J is TRBJ2-7, with a tentative D call TRBD2 (6 bases). The sample consisted of naive CD4+ T cells sorted from blood. Specified subset: CD45RA+ positively selected. CDR3 coding DNA: TGTGCCAGCAGCTTATCGTGGAGGGGCCACGAGCAGTACTTC. It specifies CASSLSWRGHEQYF.